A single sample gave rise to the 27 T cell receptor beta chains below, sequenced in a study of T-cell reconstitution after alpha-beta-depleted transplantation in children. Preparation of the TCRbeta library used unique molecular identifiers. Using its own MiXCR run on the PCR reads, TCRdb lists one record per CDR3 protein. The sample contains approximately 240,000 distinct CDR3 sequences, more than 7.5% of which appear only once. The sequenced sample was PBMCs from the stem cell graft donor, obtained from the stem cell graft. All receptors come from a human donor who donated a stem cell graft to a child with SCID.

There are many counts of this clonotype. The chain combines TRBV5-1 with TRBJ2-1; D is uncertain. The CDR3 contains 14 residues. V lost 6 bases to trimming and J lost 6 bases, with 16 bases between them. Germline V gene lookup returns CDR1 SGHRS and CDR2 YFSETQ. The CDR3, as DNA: TGCGCCAGCACCCTTACCTTTAGAGGCAATGAGCAGTTCTTC. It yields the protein CASTLTFRGNEQFF.

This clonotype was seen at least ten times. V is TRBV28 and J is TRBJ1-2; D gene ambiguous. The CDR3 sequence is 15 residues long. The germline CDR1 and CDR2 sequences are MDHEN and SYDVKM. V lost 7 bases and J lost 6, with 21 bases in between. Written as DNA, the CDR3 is TGTGCCAGCACCGGACCGGGAGCCCGGGCGCATGGCTACACCTTC. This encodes CASTGPGARAHGYTF.

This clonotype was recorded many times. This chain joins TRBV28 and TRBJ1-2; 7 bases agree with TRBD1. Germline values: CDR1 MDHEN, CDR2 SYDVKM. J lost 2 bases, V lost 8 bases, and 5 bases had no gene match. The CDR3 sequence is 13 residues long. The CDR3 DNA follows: TGTGCCAGCGGGAAGGGGGCAAACTATGGCTACACCTTC. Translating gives CASGKGANYGYTF.

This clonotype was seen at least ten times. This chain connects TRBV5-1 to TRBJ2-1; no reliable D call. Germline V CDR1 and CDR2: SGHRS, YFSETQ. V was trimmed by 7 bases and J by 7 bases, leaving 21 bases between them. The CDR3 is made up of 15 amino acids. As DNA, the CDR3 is TGCGCCAGCCATCAACCGGATGGTCCGTCAAATGAGCAGTTCTTC. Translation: CASHQPDGPSNEQFF.

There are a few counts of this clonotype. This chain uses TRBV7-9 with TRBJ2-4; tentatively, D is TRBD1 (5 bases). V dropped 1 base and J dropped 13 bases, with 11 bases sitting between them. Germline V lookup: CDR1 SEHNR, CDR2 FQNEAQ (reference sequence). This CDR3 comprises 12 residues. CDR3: CASSLEVTGQYF. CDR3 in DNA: TGTGCCAGCAGCTTAGAGGTTACAGGCCAGTACTTC.

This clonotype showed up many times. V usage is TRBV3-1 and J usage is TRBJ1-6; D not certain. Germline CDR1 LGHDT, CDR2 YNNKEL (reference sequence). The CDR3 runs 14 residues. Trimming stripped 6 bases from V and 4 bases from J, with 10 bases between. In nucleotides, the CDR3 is TGTGCCAGCAGTCTCGGACTGTATAATTCACCCCTCCACTTT. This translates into CASSLGLYNSPLHF.

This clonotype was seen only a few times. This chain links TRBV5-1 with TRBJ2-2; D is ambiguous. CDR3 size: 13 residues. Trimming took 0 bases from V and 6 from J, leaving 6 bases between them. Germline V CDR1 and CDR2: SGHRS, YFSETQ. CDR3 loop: CASSLEYAGELFF. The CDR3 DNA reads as TGCGCCAGCAGCTTGGAATATGCCGGGGAGCTGTTTTTT.

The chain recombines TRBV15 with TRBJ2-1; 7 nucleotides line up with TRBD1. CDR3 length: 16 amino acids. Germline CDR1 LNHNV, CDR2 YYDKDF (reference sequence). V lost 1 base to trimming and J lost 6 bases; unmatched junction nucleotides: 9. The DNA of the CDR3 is TGTGCCACCAGCAGAGGTGGGACAGTAAAGTCCAATGAGCAGTTCTTC. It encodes CATSRGGTVKSNEQFF.

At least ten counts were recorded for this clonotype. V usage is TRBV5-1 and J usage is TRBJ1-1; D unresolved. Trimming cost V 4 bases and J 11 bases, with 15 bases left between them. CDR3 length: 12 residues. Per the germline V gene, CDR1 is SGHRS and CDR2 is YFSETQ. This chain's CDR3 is CASSPGVVEAFF. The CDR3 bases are TGCGCCAGCAGCCCCGGGGTTGTGGAGGCTTTCTTT.

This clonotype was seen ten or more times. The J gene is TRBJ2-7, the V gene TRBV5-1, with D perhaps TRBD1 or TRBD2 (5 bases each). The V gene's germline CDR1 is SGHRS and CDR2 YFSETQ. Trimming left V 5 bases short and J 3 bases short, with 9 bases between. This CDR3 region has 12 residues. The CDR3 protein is CASRGDVYEQYF. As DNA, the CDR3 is TGCGCCAGCAGGGGGGACGTCTACGAGCAGTACTTC.

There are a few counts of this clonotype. The CDR3 region is CASSVELTSYNEQFF. The CDR3 bases are TGTGCCAGCAGCGTAGAATTGACCTCCTACAATGAGCAGTTCTTC. V and J are TRBV9 and TRBJ2-1; D not certain. V was pared by 0 bases and J by 0 bases, with 7 bases between. Germline CDR1 SGDLS, CDR2 YYNGEE. The CDR3 is 15 residues long.

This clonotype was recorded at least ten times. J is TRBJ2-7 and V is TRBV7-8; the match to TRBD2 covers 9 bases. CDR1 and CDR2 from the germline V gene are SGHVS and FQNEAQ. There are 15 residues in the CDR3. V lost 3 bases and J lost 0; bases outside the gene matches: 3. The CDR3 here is CASSFLSGGSYEQYF. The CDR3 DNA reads TGTGCCAGCAGCTTCCTTAGCGGGGGCTCCTACGAGCAGTACTTC.

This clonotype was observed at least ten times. CDR3 DNA sequence: TGTGCCATCAGGGAATCGTCCTCCTATGGCTACACCTTC. Its protein product is CAIRESSSYGYTF. This chain connects TRBV10-3 to TRBJ1-2; D is ambiguous. V was pared by 6 bases and J by 4 bases, with 12 bases between. Germline V lookup: CDR1 ENHRY, CDR2 SYGVKD. This CDR3 region has 13 residues.

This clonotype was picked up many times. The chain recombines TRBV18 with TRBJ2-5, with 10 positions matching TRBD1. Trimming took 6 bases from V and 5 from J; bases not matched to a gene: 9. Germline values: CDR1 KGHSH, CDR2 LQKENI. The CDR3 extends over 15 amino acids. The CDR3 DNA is TGTGCCAGCTCCCTGGGACAGGGGCTCTCGGAGACCCAGTACTTC. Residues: CASSLGQGLSETQYF.

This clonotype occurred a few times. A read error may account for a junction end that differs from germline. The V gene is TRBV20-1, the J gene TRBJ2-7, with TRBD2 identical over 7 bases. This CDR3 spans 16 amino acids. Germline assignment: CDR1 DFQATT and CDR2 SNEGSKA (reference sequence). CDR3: CCAQKTRTGGSVEQYF. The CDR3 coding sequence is TGCTGTGCCCAAAAGACCCGGACGGGGGGTTCAGTCGAGCAGTACTTC.

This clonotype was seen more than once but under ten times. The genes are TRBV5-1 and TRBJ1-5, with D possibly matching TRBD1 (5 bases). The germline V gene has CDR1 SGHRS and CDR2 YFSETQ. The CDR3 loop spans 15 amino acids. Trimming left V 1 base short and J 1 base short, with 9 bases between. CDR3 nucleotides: TGCGCCAGCAGCTTGAGGGGAGAGAGCAATCAGCCCCAGCATTTT. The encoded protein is CASSLRGESNQPQHF. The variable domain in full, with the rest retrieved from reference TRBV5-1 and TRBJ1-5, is KAGVTQTPRYLIKTRGQQVTLSCSPISGHRSVSWYQQTPGQGLQFLFEYFSETQRNKGNFPGRFSGRQFSNSRSEMNVSTLELGDSALYLCASSLRGESNQPQHFGDGTRLSIL.

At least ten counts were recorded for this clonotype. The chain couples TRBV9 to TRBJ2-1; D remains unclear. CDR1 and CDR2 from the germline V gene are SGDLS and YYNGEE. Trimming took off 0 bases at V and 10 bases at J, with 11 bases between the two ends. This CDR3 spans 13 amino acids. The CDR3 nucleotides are TGTGCCAGCAGCGTAGTCACGCAAGGCGAGCAGTTCTTC. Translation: CASSVVTQGEQFF.

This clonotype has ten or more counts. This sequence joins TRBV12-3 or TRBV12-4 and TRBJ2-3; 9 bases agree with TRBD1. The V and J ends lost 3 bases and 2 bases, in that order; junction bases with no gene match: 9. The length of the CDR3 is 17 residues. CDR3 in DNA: TGTGCCAGCAGTTTTGGGACAGGGTGGGGGTACACAGATACGCAGTATTTT. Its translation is CASSFGTGWGYTDTQYF.

The CDR3, as DNA: TGTGCCATGGGCCCCGGGCTCCCCTACGAGCAGTACTTC. It is translated as CAMGPGLPYEQYF. This chain connects TRBV5-2 to TRBJ2-7; the D call in the table, TRBD1, was not verified against the DNA. TRBV5-2 is classified as a pseudogene. This CDR3 contains 13 residues.

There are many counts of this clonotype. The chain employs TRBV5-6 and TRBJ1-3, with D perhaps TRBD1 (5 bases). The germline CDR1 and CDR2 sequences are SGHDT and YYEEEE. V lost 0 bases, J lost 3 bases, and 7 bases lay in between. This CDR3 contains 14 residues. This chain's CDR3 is CASSLEGLGNTIYF. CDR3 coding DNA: TGTGCCAGCAGCTTGGAGGGACTTGGAAACACCATATATTTT. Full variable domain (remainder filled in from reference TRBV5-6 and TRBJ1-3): DAGVTQSPTHLIKTRGQQVTLRCSPKSGHDTVSWYQQALGQGPQFIFQYYEEEERQRGNFPDRFSGHQFPNYSSELNVNALLLGDSALYLCASSLEGLGNTIYFGEGSWLTVV.

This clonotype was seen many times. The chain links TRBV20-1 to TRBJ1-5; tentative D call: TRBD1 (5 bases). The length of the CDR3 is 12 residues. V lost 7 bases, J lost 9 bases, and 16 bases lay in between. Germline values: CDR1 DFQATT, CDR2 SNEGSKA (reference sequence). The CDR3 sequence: CSGTDSGGPQHF. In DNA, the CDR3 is TGCAGTGGTACCGACAGTGGGGGGCCCCAGCATTTT.

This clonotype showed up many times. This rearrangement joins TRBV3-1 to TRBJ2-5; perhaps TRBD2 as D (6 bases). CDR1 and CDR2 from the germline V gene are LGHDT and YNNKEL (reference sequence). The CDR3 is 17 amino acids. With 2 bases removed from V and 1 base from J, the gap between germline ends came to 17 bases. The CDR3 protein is CASSQLSTGVLQETQYF. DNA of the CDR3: TGTGCCAGCAGCCAACTCTCCACGGGGGTCCTCCAAGAGACCCAGTACTTC.

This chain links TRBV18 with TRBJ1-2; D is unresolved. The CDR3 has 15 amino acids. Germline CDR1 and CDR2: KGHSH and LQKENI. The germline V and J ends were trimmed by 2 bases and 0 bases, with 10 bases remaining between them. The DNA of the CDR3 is TGTGCCAGCTCACCAGTTTCCCGAACTAACTATGGCTACACCTTC. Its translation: CASSPVSRTNYGYTF.

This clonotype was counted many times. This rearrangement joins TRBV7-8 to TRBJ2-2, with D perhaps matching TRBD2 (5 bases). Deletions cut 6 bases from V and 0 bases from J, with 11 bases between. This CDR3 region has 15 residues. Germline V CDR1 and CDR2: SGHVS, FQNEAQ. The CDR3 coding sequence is TGTGCCAGCAGTGGTTGGACTGCGAACACCGGGGAGCTGTTTTTT. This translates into CASSGWTANTGELFF.

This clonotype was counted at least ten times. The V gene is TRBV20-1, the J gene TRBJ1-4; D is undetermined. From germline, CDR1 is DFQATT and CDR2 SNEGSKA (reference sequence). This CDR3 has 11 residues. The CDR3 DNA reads TGCAGCCATATCGCGAAGGAAAAACTGTTTTTT. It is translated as CSHIAKEKLFF.

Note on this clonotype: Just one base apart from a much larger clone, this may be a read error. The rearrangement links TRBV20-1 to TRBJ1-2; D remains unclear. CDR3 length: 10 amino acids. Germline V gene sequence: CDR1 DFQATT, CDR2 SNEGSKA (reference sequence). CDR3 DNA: TGCAGTGCTGCAAACTATGGCGACACCTTC. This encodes CSAANYGDTF.

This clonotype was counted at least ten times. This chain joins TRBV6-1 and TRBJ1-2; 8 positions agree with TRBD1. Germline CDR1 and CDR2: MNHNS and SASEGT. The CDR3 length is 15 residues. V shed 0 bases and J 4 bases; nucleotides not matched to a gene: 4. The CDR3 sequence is CASSEAPDRGYGYTF. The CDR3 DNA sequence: TGTGCCAGCAGTGAAGCCCCTGACAGGGGCTATGGCTACACCTTC.